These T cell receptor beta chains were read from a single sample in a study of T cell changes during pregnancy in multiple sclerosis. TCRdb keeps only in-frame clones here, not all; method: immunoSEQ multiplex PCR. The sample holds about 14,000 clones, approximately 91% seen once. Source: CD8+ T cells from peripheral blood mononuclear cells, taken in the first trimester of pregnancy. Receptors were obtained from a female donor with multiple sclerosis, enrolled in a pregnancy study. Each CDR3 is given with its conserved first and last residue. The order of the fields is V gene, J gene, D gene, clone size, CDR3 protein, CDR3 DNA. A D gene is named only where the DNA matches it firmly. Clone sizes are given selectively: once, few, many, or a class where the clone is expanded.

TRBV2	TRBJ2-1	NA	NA	CASRLSPGAYNEQFF	TGTGCCAGCAGGCTTAGTCCTGGAGCCTACAATGAGCAGTTCTTC
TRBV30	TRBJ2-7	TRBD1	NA	CAWGTGRSWDEQYF	TGTGCCTGGGGGACAGGGAGATCTTGGGACGAGCAGTACTTC
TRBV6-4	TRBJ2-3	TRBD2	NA	CASSDTSGGATDTQYF	TGTGCCAGCAGTGACACTAGCGGGGGGGCGACAGATACGCAGTATTTT
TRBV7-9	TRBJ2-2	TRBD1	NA	CASSSETGVTGELFF	TGTGCCAGCAGCTCGGAGACAGGGGTCACCGGGGAGCTGTTTTTT
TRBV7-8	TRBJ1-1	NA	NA	CASSGSRGGNTEAFF	TGTGCCAGCAGCGGGTCTAGGGGTGGGAACACTGAAGCTTTCTTT
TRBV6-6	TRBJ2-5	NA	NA	CASSPSAGWETQYF	TGTGCCAGCAGTCCCTCGGCGGGGTGGGAGACCCAGTACTTC
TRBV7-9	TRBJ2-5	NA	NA	CASSLGWGEQETQYF	TGTGCCAGCAGCTTAGGATGGGGGGAACAAGAGACCCAGTACTTC
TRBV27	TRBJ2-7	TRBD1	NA	CASSQRQGVYEQYF	TGTGCCAGCAGTCAACGACAGGGAGTATACGAGCAGTACTTC
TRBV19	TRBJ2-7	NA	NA	CASSVTAPIYEQYF	TGTGCCAGTAGTGTCACAGCCCCCATCTACGAGCAGTACTTC
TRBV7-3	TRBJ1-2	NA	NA	CASSLDSASNYGYTF	TGTGCCAGCAGCCTCGACAGTGCTTCTAACTATGGCTACACCTTC
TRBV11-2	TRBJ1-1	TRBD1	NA	CASSPWDRRENTEAFF	TGTGCCAGCAGCCCCTGGGACAGGAGGGAGAACACTGAAGCTTTCTTT
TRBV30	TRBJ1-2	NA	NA	CAWSLGEIGYTF	TGTGCCTGGAGTTTAGGAGAGATAGGCTACACCTTC
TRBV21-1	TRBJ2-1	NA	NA	CASWEDEQFF	TGTGCCAGCTGGGAGGATGAGCAGTTCTTC
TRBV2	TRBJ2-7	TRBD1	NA	CASSLGQGKMREQYF	TGTGCCAGCAGCCTAGGACAGGGAAAAATGAGGGAGCAGTACTTC
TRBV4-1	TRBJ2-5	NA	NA	CASSQKTAYQETQYF	TGCGCCAGCAGCCAAAAGACAGCGTACCAAGAGACCCAGTACTTC
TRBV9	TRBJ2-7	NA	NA	CASSGLGREQYF	TGTGCCAGCAGCGGTCTAGGTCGCGAGCAGTACTTC
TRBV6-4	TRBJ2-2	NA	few	CASSEVPGTGELFF	TGTGCCAGCAGTGAGGTCCCGGGCACCGGGGAGCTGTTTTTT
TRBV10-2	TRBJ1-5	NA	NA	CASSTSRSPNQPQHF	TGCGCCAGCAGTACCTCCCGAAGCCCCAATCAGCCCCAGCATTTT
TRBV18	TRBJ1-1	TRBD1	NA	CASSPGQVNTEAFF	TGTGCCAGCTCACCCGGACAGGTGAACACTGAAGCTTTCTTT
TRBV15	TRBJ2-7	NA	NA	CATSNPQVYEQYF	TGTGCCACCAGCAATCCACAGGTCTACGAGCAGTACTTC
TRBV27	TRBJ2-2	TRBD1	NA	CASSSGTGSPGELFF	TGTGCCAGCAGTTCCGGGACAGGGTCACCCGGGGAGCTGTTTTTT
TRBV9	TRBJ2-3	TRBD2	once	CASSVEGGGEQYF	TGTGCCAGCAGCGTAGAGGGCGGGGGGGAGCAGTATTTT
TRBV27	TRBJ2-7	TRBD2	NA	CASSPSHLAIAGEYF	TGTGCCAGCAGTCCCTCTCATCTAGCTATAGCGGGGGAGTACTTC